These 3 T cell receptor beta chains originate from one sample sequenced in a study of graft-versus-host responses after intestinal transplantation. Using immunoSEQ multiplex PCR, the repertoire was profiled, and TCRdb retains in-frame clones only, with some absent. The sample includes over 100,000 clones, roughly nine tenths of them seen just once. These receptors have no known antigen. The starting material was unstimulated CD4+ T cells sorted from spleen or lymph node cells, obtained before intestinal transplant. These receptors originate from a human donor who received an intestinal transplant.

The chain has TRBV7-3 and TRBJ2-3; 9 bases map to TRBD2. The CDR3 extends over 16 amino acids. CDR1 is SGHTA and CDR2 is FQGTGA in the germline V gene. Trimming removed 2 bases from V and 1 base from J; junction bases left unmatched: 4. CDR3 region: CASSLGPSGGTDTQYF. For the CDR3, the DNA is TGTGCCAGCAGCTTAGGTCCTAGCGGGGGCACAGATACGCAGTATTTT.

The chain couples TRBV6-6 to TRBJ1-1; D is unresolved. This CDR3 has 15 amino acids. Germline V gene sequence: CDR1 MNHNY, CDR2 SVGAGI (reference sequence). Between the trimmed V and J ends, which lost 2 bases and 1 base, there was a span of 11 bases. The CDR3 DNA follows: TGTGCCAGCAGTTACGAGTGGGTGGGGAACACTGAAGCTTTCTTT. Translated: CASSYEWVGNTEAFF.

The V call is TRBV19, the J call TRBJ1-1; unclear D gene. The length of the CDR3 is 14 residues. The V end lost 3 bases, the J end lost 5 bases, and 13 bases lay between the germline ends. Germline V lookup: CDR1 LNHDA, CDR2 SQIVND (reference sequence). In nucleotides, the CDR3 is TGTGCCAGTAGTATTGGACCCCCGGGAACTGAAGCTTTCTTT. The encoded protein is CASSIGPPGTEAFF. The variable domain in full, completed from reference TRBV19 and TRBJ1-1, reads DGGITQSPKYLFRKEGQNVTLSCEQNLNHDAMYWYRQDPGQGLRLIYYSQIVNDFQKGDIAEGYSVSREKKESFPLTVTSAQKNPTAFYLCASSIGPPGTEAFFGQGTRLTVV.